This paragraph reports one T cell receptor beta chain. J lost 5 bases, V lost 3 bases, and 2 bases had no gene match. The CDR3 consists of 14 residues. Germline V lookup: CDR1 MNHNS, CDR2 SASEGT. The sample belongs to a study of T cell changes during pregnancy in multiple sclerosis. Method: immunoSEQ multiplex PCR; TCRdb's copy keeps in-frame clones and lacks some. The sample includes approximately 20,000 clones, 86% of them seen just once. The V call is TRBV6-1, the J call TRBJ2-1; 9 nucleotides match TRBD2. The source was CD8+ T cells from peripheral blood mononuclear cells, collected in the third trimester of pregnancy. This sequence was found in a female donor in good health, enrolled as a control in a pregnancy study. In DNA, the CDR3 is TGTGCCAGCAGTGATAGCGGGGGAAACAATGAGCAGTTCTTC. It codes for CASSDSGGNNEQFF.